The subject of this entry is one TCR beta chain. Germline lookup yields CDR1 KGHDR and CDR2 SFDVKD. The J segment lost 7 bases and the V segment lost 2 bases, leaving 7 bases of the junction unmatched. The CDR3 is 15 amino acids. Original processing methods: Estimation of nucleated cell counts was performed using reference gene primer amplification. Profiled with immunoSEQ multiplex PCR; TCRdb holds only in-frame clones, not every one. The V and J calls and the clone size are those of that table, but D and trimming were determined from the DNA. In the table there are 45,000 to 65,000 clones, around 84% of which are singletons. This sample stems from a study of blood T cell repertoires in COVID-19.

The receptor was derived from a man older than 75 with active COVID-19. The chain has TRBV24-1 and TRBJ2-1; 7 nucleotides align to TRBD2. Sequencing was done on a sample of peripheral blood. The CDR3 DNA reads TGTGCCACCAGTGATTCGCGCGGGAGAGGGAATGAGCAGTTCTTC. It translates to CATSDSRGRGNEQFF.